Sequencing of this T cell receptor (beta chain) was carried out in a study of T cell responses to AZD1222 COVID-19 vaccine. In this sample, this clone turned up once. Its antigen remains unidentified. Germline V gene sequence: CDR1 MGHDK, CDR2 SYGVNS. The CDR3 consists of 16 residues. V shed 0 bases and J shed 2 bases, with 13 bases lying between them. TCRdb keeps only in-frame clones here, not all; method: immunoSEQ multiplex PCR. The data hold some 80,000 clones, with less than 95% observed a single time. Study conclusions and caveats: Repertoires were collected only later (after the peak T cell response had occurred).

Pooled samples include second doses given at about 4 or 12 weeks. The gene calls are TRBV25-1 and TRBJ2-5, with a possible D match to TRBD1 (5 bases). The sample in question was peripheral blood, obtained 28 days after the second AZD1222 dose. The clonotype comes from an adult who received the AZD1222 COVID-19 vaccine. The CDR3 sequence is CASSEYKTGAQETQYF. The CDR3 DNA reads as TGTGCCAGCAGTGAATATAAAACAGGCGCACAAGAGACCCAGTACTTC.